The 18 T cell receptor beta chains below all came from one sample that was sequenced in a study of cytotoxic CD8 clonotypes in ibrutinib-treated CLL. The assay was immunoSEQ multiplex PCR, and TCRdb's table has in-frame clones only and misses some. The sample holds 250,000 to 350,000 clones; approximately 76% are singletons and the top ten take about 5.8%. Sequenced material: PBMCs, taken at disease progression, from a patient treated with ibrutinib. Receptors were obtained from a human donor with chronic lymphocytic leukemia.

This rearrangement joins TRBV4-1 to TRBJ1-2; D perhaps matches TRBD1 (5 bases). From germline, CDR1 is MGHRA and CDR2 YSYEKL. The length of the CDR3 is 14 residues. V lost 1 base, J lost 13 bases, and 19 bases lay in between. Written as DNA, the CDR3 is TGCGCCAGCAGCCAAGTTGGGGCGCGAGGGGATAGCACCTTC. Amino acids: CASSQVGARGDSTF.

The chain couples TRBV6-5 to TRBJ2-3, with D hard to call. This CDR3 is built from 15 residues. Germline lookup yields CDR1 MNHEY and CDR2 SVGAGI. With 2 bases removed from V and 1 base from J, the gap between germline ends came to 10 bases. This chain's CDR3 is CASSYPRRRTDTQYF. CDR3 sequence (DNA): TGTGCCAGCAGTTACCCCCGGCGGCGCACAGATACGCAGTATTTT.

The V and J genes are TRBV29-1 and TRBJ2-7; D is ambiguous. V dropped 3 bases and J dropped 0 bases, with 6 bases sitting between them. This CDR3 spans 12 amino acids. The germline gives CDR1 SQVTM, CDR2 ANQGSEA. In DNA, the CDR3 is TGCAGCGTTGATCTGGGCTCCTACGAGCAGTACTTC. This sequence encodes CSVDLGSYEQYF.

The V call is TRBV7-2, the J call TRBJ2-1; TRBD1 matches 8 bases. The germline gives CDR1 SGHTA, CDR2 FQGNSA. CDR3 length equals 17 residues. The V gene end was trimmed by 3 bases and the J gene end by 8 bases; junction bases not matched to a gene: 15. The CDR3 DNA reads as TGTGCCAGCAGCTTGCAGGGGGCACTAGGTGGGGTGGATGAGCAGTTCTTC. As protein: CASSLQGALGGVDEQFF. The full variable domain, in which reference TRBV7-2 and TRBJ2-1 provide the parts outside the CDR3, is GAGVSQSPSNKVTEKGKDVELRCDPISGHTALYWYRQSLGQGLEFLIYFQGNSAPDKSGLPSDRFSAERTGGSVSTLTIQRTQQEDSAVYLCASSLQGALGGVDEQFFGPGTRLTVL.

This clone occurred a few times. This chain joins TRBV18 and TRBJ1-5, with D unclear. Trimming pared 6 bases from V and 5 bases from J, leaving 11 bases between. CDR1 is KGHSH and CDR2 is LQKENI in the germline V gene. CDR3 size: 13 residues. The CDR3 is CASSGESDQPQHF. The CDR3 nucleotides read TGTGCCAGCTCCGGGGAGAGTGATCAGCCCCAGCATTTT. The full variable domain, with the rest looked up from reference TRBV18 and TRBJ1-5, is NAGVMQNPRHLVRRRGQEARLRCSPMKGHSHVYWYRQLPEEGLKFMVYLQKENIIDESGMPKERFSAEFPKEGPSILRIQQVVRGDSAAYFCASSGESDQPQHFGDGTRLSIL.

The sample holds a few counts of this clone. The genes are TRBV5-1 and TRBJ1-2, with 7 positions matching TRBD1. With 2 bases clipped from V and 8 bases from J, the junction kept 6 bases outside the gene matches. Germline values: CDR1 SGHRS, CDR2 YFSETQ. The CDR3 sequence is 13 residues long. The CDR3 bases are TGCGCCAGCAGCTTCGACAGGGTCCAGGGCTACACCTTC. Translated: CASSFDRVQGYTF.

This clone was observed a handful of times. The chain's CDR3 is CATSIDRGVEAFF. CDR3 sequence (DNA): TGTGCCACCAGCATCGACAGGGGCGTTGAAGCTTTCTTT. V gene TRBV15 combines with J gene TRBJ1-1, with 8 bases aligning to TRBD1. The V segment lost 4 bases and the J segment 7 bases; nucleotides outside the gene matches: 5. The CDR3 runs to 13 residues. From germline, CDR1 is LNHNV and CDR2 YYDKDF (reference sequence).

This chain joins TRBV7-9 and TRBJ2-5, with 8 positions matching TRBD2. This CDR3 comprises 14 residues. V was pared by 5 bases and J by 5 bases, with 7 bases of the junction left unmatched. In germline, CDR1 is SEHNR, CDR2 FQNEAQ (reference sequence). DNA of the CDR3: TGTGCCAGCAGCCCGAGCGGGAGTGGGGAGACCCAGTACTTC. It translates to CASSPSGSGETQYF.

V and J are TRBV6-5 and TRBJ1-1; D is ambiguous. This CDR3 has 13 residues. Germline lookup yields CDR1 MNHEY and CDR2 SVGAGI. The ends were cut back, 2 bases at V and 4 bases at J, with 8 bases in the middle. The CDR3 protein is CASSYMGSTEAFF. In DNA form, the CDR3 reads TGTGCCAGCAGTTACATGGGGAGCACTGAAGCTTTCTTT.

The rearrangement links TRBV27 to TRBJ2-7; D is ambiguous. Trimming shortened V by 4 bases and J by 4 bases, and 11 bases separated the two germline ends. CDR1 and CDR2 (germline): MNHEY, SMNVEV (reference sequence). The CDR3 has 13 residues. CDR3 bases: TGTGCCAGCAGTTCCCACCCCCAATACGAGCAGTACTTC. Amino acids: CASSSHPQYEQYF.

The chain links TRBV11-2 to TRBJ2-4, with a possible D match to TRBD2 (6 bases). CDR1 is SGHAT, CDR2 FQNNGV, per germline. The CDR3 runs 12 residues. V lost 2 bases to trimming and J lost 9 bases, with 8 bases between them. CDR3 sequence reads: CASSLQGGIQYF. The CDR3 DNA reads TGTGCCAGCAGCTTACAGGGAGGCATTCAGTACTTC.

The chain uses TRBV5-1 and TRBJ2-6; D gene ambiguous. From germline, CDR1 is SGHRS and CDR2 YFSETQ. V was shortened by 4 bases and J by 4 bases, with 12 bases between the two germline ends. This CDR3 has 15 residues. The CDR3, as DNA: TGCGCCAGCAGCCCAATACGAGCGGGGGCCAACGTCCTGACTTTC. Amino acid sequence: CASSPIRAGANVLTF. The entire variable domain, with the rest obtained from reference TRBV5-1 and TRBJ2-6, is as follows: KAGVTQTPRYLIKTRGQQVTLSCSPISGHRSVSWYQQTPGQGLQFLFEYFSETQRNKGNFPGRFSGRQFSNSRSEMNVSTLELGDSALYLCASSPIRAGANVLTFGAGSRLTVL.

CDR3 DNA sequence: TGTGCCAGCAGCTTAGAGTCGGGGACAGGGTCCTACGAGCAGTACTTC. Translation gives CASSLESGTGSYEQYF. V usage is TRBV7-6 and J usage is TRBJ2-7; 9 bases are a match to TRBD1. This CDR3 contains 16 residues. Germline CDR1 SGHVS, CDR2 FNYEAQ. V shed 1 base and J 1 base; nucleotides not matched to a gene: 5.

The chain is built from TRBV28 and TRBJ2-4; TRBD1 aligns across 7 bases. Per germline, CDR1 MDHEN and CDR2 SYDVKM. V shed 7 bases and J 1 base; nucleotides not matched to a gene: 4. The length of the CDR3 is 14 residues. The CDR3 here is CASNMDRAKNIQYF. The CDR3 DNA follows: TGTGCCAGCAACATGGACAGGGCCAAAAACATTCAGTACTTC.

CDR3: CASSIRGGAGANVLTF. The CDR3 region has the DNA TGTGCCAGTAGTATAAGAGGGGGAGCCGGGGCCAACGTCCTGACTTTC. The chain has TRBV19 and TRBJ2-6, with D perhaps TRBD1 (6 bases). Trimming removed 2 bases at V and 4 bases at J, with 12 bases between. Germline V gene sequence: CDR1 LNHDA, CDR2 SQIVND (reference sequence). The CDR3 contains 16 residues.

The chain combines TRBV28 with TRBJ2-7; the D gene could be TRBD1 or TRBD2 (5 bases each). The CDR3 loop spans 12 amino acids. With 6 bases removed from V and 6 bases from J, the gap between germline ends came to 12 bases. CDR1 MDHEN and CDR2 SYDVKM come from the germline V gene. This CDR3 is CASSPRGGEQYF. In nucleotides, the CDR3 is TGTGCCAGCAGCCCCCGTGGGGGCGAGCAGTACTTC.

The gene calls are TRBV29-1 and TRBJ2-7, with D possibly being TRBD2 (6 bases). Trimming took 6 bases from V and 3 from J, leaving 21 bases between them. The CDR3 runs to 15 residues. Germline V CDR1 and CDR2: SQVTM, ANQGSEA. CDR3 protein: CSVGAGEANVYEQYF. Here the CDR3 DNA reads TGCAGCGTCGGGGCCGGGGAGGCCAACGTCTACGAGCAGTACTTC.

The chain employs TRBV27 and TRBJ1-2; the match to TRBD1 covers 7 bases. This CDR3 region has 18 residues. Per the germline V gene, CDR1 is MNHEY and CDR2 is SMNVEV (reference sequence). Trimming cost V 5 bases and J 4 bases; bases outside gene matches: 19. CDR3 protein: CASSPATDRVRDSYGYTF. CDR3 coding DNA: TGTGCCAGCAGTCCTGCAACCGACAGGGTGAGGGACAGCTATGGCTACACCTTC.